This TCR beta chain stems from a study of vaccination and CD4 T cells after COVID-19. Whole-study context: Cellular stimulation was performed using overlapping spike peptides derived from SARS-CoV-2, HCoV-NL63, HCoV-OC43 and HCoV-229E.

Specified treatment: 10-day PBMC culture with coronavirus spike peptide pools or control peptides (ViraFEST assay). Expanded clonotypes were found by TCR sequencing after peptide-pool stimulation (ViraFEST). Fresh medium (containing IL-2) replaced half the medium on days 3 and 7. This clonotype has only a few counts. The antigen is not known. With the Oncomine TCR Beta short-read assay, DNA from cultured CD4+ T cells was sequenced. TCRdb used MiXCR to reprocess the PCR reads, holding one entry per CDR3 protein. There are about 11,000 distinct CDR3 sequences in the sample; approximately 53% occur only once, and approximately 12% lies in the top ten. CDR1 is MDHEN and CDR2 is SYDVKM in the germline V gene. The CDR3 spans 15 residues. Deletions cut 5 bases from V and 0 bases from J, with 11 bases between.

Sequencing was carried out using CD4+ T cells from blood, cultured in vitro. J is TRBJ2-4 and V is TRBV28; D gene unclear. The TCR originated in a human donor who had recovered from COVID-19. The CDR3 region is CASSTPRLAKNIQYF. The CDR3 DNA follows: TGTGCCAGCAGTACGCCAAGATTAGCCAAAAACATTCAGTACTTC. Together with reference TRBV28 and TRBJ2-4, the CDR3 gives the full variable domain: DVKVTQSSRYLVKRTGEKVFLECVQDMDHENMFWYRQDPGLGLRLIYFSYDVKMKEKGDIPEGYSVSREKKERFSLILESASTNQTSMYLCASSTPRLAKNIQYFGAGTRLSVL.